Listed below are T cell receptor beta chains from one sample, sequenced in a study of blood T cell repertoires in COVID-19. Only in-frame clones appear in the TCRdb table, and some are missing; sequencing was by immunoSEQ multiplex PCR. The sample lists 250,000 or so clones; approximately 82% were seen once. Sequenced input: peripheral blood. The receptors were gathered from a woman aged 18-30 years with acute or convalescent COVID-19. CDR3s include the opening cysteine and the closing phenylalanine or tryptophan. A D gene is named only where the DNA matches it firmly. The listing skips clone size in some rows; elsewhere it reads once, few, many or a size class.

abundance	v_gene	j_gene	d_gene	CDR3aa	CDR3nt
once	TRBV25-1	TRBJ2-1	.	CASSETEGWVNEQFF	TGTGCCAGCAGTGAAACTGAGGGTTGGGTTAATGAGCAGTTCTTC
.	TRBV7-7	TRBJ2-2	.	CASSLSLSTHTGELFF	TGTGCTAGCAGCTTAAGTTTGTCTACCCACACCGGGGAGCTGTTTTTT
.	TRBV15	TRBJ2-5	TRBD2	CATRRGLAGQETQYF	TGTGCCACCAGGAGGGGACTAGCGGGCCAAGAGACCCAGTACTTC
.	TRBV7-2	TRBJ1-1	.	CASSLLSALPNTEAFF	TGTGCCAGCAGCTTACTAAGTGCTTTACCGAACACTGAAGCTTTCTTT
.	TRBV6-2/TRBV6-3	TRBJ1-5	.	CASSYSMGEDQPQHF	TGTGCCAGCAGTTACTCGATGGGTGAGGATCAGCCCCAGCATTTT
.	TRBV6-5	TRBJ2-7	TRBD2	CASSYSVTSGIYEQYF	TGTGCCAGCAGTTACTCGGTGACTAGCGGTATCTACGAGCAGTACTTC
once	TRBV19	TRBJ2-5	TRBD2	CASSSWFAGGEETQYF	TGTGCCAGTTCCTCTTGGTTTGCGGGAGGGGAGGAGACCCAGTACTTC
.	TRBV6-5	TRBJ2-7	.	CASSPRAEAGEQYF	TGTGCCAGCAGTCCCCGGGCGGAGGCAGGCGAGCAGTACTTC
.	TRBV28	TRBJ2-7	.	CASHRVIPYEQYF	TGTGCCAGCCATCGCGTCATTCCCTACGAGCAGTACTTC
.	TRBV3-1/TRBV3-2	TRBJ1-1	.	CASSQVQGTEAFF	TGTGCCAGCAGCCAAGTTCAGGGGACTGAAGCTTTCTTT
.	TRBV19	TRBJ1-5	TRBD1	CASSIDRAGNQPQHF	TGTGCCAGTAGTATCGACAGGGCGGGCAATCAGCCCCAGCATTTT
.	TRBV14	TRBJ1-5	.	CASSRTPNQPQHF	TGTGCCAGCAGCCGGACACCTAATCAGCCCCAGCATTTT
.	TRBV29-1	TRBJ2-7	TRBD1	CSVESGQGAYEQYF	TGCAGCGTTGAGTCGGGACAGGGGGCCTACGAGCAGTACTTC
few	TRBV30	TRBJ1-6	.	CAWNRDTNSPLHF	TGTGCCTGGAACCGGGACACAAATTCACCCCTCCACTTT
.	TRBV14	TRBJ1-5	TRBD1	CASSQDWGQGANYSNQPQHF	TGTGCCAGCAGCCAAGATTGGGGACAGGGGGCGAATTATAGCAATCAGCCCCAGCATTTT
once	TRBV5-6	TRBJ2-3	TRBD2	CASSLERTSRDTQYF	TGTGCCAGCAGCCTGGAGCGGACTAGTAGGGATACGCAGTATTTT
.	TRBV6-5	TRBJ1-6	.	CASSWGSGFYNSPLHF	TGTGCCAGCAGTTGGGGTTCAGGGTTCTATAATTCACCCCTCCACTTT
.	TRBV30	TRBJ1-2	.	CAWSGAGNYGYTF	TGTGCCTGGAGTGGGGCTGGAAACTATGGCTACACCTTC
.	TRBV19	TRBJ2-3	TRBD2	CASSSPGLGTDTQYF	TGTGCCAGTAGTTCACCGGGACTAGGAACAGATACGCAGTATTTT
few	TRBV18	TRBJ1-2	.	CASSPGTRRSVEGYTF	TGTGCCAGCTCACCGGGGACAAGGCGGTCAGTTGAAGGCTACACCTTC
.	TRBV7-2	TRBJ2-5	TRBD2	CASSRWASGSQETQYF	TGTGCCAGCAGCAGGTGGGCTAGCGGGAGCCAAGAGACCCAGTACTTC
.	TRBV30	TRBJ1-5	.	CAWSVDNHQPQHF	TGTGCCTGGAGTGTGGACAACCATCAGCCCCAGCATTTT
once	TRBV7-9	TRBJ2-1	TRBD2	CASSPRTGSGSYNEQFF	TGTGCCAGCAGCCCCAGGACTGGTAGCGGGTCCTACAATGAGCAGTTCTTC
.	TRBV10-2	TRBJ2-7	.	CASSIAGAGDEQYF	TGCGCCAGCAGTATAGCCGGAGCGGGCGACGAGCAGTACTTC
few	TRBV7-9	TRBJ1-2	TRBD1	CASSPRDAGTGYSDYTF	TGTGCCAGCAGCCCAAGGGATGCCGGGACAGGGTATTCCGACTACACCTTC
.	TRBV6-2/TRBV6-3	TRBJ2-5	TRBD2	CASSYGGSSGFLQETQYF	TGTGCCAGCAGTTACGGGGGGAGTAGCGGGTTCCTACAAGAGACCCAGTACTTC
.	TRBV2	TRBJ2-3	.	CASKGEGADTQYF	TGTGCCAGCAAAGGCGAGGGAGCAGATACGCAGTATTTT
.	TRBV14	TRBJ2-7	TRBD1	CASSLRQGTDEQYF	TGTGCCAGCAGCCTTCGACAGGGTACCGACGAGCAGTACTTC
.	TRBV6-1	TRBJ2-1	TRBD1	CASRLDRGFLFF	TGTGCCAGCAGGTTGGACAGGGGATTTCTCTTCTTC
.	TRBV2	TRBJ2-2	.	CASSEPRPRTGELFF	TGTGCCAGCAGTGAGCCCAGGCCAAGGACCGGGGAGCTGTTTTTT
.	TRBV11-1	TRBJ2-1	TRBD2	CASRPGGGRALNEQFF	TGTGCCAGCAGACCTGGTGGCGGGAGGGCTTTGAATGAGCAGTTCTTC
.	TRBV5-1	TRBJ2-7	TRBD2	CASSQGLAGVGEQYF	TGCGCCAGCAGCCAGGGACTAGCGGGAGTGGGGGAGCAGTACTTC
few	TRBV29-1	TRBJ2-2	TRBD2	CSVEDRLAGGPGELFF	TGCAGCGTTGAAGATCGTCTAGCGGGAGGGCCCGGGGAGCTGTTTTTT
.	TRBV6-5	TRBJ2-1	TRBD2	CASSYGTSYNEQFF	TGTGCCAGCAGTTACGGGACTAGCTACAATGAGCAGTTCTTC
.	TRBV19	TRBJ2-2	.	CASSALRENTGELFF	TGTGCCAGTAGTGCCCTCAGGGAGAACACCGGGGAGCTGTTTTTT
.	TRBV6-5	TRBJ1-2	TRBD1	CASSYNRRTGGGGYTF	TGTGCCAGCAGTTACAACAGACGGACAGGGGGCGGGGGCTACACCTTC
.	TRBV25-1	TRBJ2-3	TRBD2	CASSAGSAGGPDTQYF	TGTGCCAGCAGTGCCGGTTCAGCGGGAGGGCCCGATACGCAGTATTTT
.	TRBV18	TRBJ2-7	.	CASSPAGEQYF	TGTGCCAGCTCACCAGCGGGCGAGCAGTACTTC
.	TRBV6-2/TRBV6-3	TRBJ2-3	.	CASSYPSRVGTDTQYF	TGTGCCAGCAGTTACCCGTCGAGGGTCGGCACAGATACGCAGTATTTT
.	TRBV11-2	TRBJ2-1	.	CASSTLGNEQFF	TGTGCCAGCAGCACGCTCGGCAATGAGCAGTTCTTC
.	TRBV6-5	TRBJ2-7	.	CASSLRTVSSYEQYF	TGTGCCAGCAGCCTACGGACAGTGAGCTCCTACGAGCAGTACTTC
.	TRBV24-1	TRBJ2-5	.	CATRNYTGQETQYF	TGTGCCACGAGAAATTATACAGGGCAAGAGACCCAGTACTTC
.	TRBV6-6	TRBJ1-3	TRBD1	CASSGTGRGNTIYF	TGTGCCAGCAGTGGGACAGGGCGTGGAAACACCATATATTTT
.	TRBV29-1	TRBJ1-5	.	CSVDQGYGQPQHF	TGCAGCGTTGATCAGGGTTATGGTCAGCCCCAGCATTTT
.	TRBV6-2/TRBV6-3	TRBJ1-1	.	CASSYLAAVEAFF	TGTGCCAGCAGTTACTTGGCGGCCGTTGAAGCTTTCTTT
.	TRBV6-5	TRBJ2-3	TRBD1	CASSLGQGGTDTQYF	TGTGCCAGCAGCCTCGGACAGGGCGGCACAGATACGCAGTATTTT
many	TRBV18	TRBJ1-5	TRBD1	CASSPSGTGGDQPQHF	TGTGCCAGCTCACCTTCCGGGACAGGGGGGGATCAGCCCCAGCATTTT
.	TRBV28	TRBJ1-2	TRBD1	CASSLGAGGDYGYTF	TGTGCCAGCAGTTTAGGGGCAGGGGGCGACTATGGCTACACCTTC
.	TRBV3-1/TRBV3-2	TRBJ2-7	.	CASSHVLDSYEQYF	TGTGCCAGCAGCCACGTCCTAGACTCCTACGAGCAGTACTTC
.	TRBV2	TRBJ1-1	.	CASSGEGNTEAFF	TGTGCCAGCAGTGGTGAGGGGAACACTGAAGCTTTCTTT
.	TRBV5-5	TRBJ1-6	TRBD1	CASSRTGLDNSPLHF	TGTGCCAGCAGCAGGACAGGGTTAGATAATTCACCCCTCCACTTT
once	TRBV19	TRBJ2-7	.	CASSISRGKNIYEQYF	TGTGCCAGTAGTATATCTCGCGGGAAGAATATCTACGAGCAGTACTTC
few	TRBV11-2	TRBJ1-3	TRBD1	CASSLDRPSGTGAHTIYF	TGTGCCAGCAGCTTAGATCGCCCTTCCGGGACAGGGGCGCACACCATATATTTT
.	TRBV5-1	TRBJ2-5	.	CASSTGSGGETQYF	TGCGCCAGCAGCACCGGAAGCGGTGGGGAGACCCAGTACTTC
.	TRBV7-8	TRBJ1-4	.	CASSLRSPTNEKLFF	TGTGCCAGCAGCTTGAGGAGCCCAACTAATGAAAAACTGTTTTTT
once	TRBV6-5	TRBJ1-2	.	CASRRTGNYGYTF	TGTGCCAGCAGGAGAACAGGAAACTATGGCTACACCTTC
.	TRBV7-6	TRBJ2-1	TRBD2	CASSPYSGYYNEQFF	TGTGCCAGCAGCCCCTATAGCGGGTATTACAATGAGCAGTTCTTC
.	TRBV19	TRBJ1-2	TRBD1	CASSVPGQGYGYTF	TGTGCCAGTAGTGTACCGGGACAGGGCTATGGCTACACCTTC
.	TRBV28	TRBJ1-2	.	CATSQVSYGYTF	TGTGCCACGTCTCAGGTTTCCTATGGCTACACCTTC